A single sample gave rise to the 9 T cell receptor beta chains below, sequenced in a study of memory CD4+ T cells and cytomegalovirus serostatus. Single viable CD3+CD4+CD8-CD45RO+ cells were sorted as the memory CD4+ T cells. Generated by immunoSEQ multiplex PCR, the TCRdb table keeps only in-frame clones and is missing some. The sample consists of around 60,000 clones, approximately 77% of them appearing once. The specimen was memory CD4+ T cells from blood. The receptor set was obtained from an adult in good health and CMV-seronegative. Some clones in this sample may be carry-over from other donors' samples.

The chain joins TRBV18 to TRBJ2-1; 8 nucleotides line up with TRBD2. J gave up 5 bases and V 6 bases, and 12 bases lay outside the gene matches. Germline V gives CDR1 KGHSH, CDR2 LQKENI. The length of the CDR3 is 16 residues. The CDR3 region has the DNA TGTGCCAGCTCGCCATTTGGAGCGGGAGCGAACAATGAGCAGTTCTTC. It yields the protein CASSPFGAGANNEQFF.

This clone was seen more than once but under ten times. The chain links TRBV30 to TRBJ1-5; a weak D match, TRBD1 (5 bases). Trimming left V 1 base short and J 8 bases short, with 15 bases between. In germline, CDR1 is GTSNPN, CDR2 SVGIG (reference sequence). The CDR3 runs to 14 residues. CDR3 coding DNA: TGTGCCTGGAGTGCGGGGCAGGGTCGTAAGCCCCAGCATTTT. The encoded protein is CAWSAGQGRKPQHF.

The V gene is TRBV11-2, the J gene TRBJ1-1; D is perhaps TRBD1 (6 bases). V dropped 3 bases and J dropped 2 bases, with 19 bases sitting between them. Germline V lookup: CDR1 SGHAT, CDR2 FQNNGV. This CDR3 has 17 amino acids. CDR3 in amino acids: CASSLLWSGDGNTEAFF. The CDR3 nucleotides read TGTGCCAGCAGCTTGTTATGGTCAGGGGATGGAAACACTGAAGCTTTCTTT.

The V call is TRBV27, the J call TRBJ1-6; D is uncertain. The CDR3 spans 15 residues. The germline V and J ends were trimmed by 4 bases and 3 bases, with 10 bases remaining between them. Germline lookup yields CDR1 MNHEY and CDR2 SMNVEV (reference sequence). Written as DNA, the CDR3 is TGTGCCAGCAGTTCATCCCTTTTCTATAATTCACCCCTCCACTTT. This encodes CASSSSLFYNSPLHF.

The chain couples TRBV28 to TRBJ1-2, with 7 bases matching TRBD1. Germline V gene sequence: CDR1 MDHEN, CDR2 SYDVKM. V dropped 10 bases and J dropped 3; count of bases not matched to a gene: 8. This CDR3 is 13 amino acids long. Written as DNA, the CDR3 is TGTGCCACCTTATCCGGGACAGACTATGGCTACACCTTC. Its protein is CATLSGTDYGYTF.

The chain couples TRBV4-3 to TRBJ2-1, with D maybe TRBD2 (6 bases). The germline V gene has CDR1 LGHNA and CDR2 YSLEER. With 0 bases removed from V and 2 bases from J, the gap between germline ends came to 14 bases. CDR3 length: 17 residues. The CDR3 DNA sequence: TGCGCCAGCAGCCAAGATGGCACTAGCTATACCTACAATGAGCAGTTCTTC. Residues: CASSQDGTSYTYNEQFF.

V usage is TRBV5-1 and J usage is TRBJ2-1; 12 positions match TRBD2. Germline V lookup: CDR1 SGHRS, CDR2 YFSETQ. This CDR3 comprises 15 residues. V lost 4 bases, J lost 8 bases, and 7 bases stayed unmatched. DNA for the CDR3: TGCGCCAGCAGCAGTGGGACTAGCGGGTTTCATGAGCAGTTCTTC. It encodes CASSSGTSGFHEQFF.

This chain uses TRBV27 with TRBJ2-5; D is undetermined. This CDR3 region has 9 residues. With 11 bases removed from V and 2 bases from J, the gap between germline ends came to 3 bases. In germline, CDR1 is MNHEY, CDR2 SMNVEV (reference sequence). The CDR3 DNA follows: TGTGCCGCTCAAGAGACCCAGTACTTC. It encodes CAAQETQYF.

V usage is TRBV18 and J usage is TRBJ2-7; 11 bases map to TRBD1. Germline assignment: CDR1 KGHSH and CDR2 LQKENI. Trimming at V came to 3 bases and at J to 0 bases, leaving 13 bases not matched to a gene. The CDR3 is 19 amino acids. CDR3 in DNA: TGTGCCAGCTCACCTCGGACAGGGGGCACCCTCGACAACTCCTACGAGCAGTACTTC. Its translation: CASSPRTGGTLDNSYEQYF.